The clone carrying this TCR beta chain was seen ten or more times. The antigen remains undetermined. V lost 10 bases and J 0 bases, leaving 11 bases between the germline ends. The CDR3 length is 13 residues. The data were obtained in a study of T cells in Graves' hyperthyroidism and ophthalmopathy. General study results and limits: The model anticipated ophthalmopathy a median about six months pre-onset.

Using RNA transcripts as the source, TCR beta CDR3 regions were amplified. A set of HTBI primers served as the primers for a first-round RT-PCR of the TCR CDR3. TCRdb ran MiXCR on the multiplex PCR reads and lists one entry per CDR3 protein. This table holds under 300,000 distinct CDR3 sequences, approximately 16% found once. This clonotype was sampled from a woman in her forties or fifties with Graves' hyperthyroidism that later progressed to Graves' ophthalmopathy. This chain uses TRBV12-3 or TRBV12-4 with TRBJ2-3, with D perhaps matching TRBD2 (6 bases). Sequenced sample: blood. The CDR3 DNA reads TGTGCCACGGAGGGACCTAGCACAGATACGCAGTATTTT. Translation: CATEGPSTDTQYF.